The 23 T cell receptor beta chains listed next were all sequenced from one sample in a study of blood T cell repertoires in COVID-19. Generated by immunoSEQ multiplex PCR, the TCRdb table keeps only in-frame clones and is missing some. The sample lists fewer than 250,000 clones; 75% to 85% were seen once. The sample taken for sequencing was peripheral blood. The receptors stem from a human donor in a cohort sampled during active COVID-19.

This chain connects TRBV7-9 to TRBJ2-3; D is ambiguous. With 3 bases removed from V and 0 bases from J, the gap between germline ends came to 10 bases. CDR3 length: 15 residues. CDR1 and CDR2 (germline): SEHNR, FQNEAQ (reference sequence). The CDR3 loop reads CASSFRPRSTDTQYF. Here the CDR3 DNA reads TGTGCCAGCAGCTTTCGCCCCCGGAGCACAGATACGCAGTATTTT.

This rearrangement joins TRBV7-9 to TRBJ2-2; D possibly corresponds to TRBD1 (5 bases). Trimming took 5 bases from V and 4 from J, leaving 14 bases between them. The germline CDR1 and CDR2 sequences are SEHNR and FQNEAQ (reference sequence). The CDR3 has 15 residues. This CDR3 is CASSPREVGTGELFF. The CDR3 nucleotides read TGTGCCAGCAGCCCCAGGGAAGTCGGCACCGGGGAGCTGTTTTTT.

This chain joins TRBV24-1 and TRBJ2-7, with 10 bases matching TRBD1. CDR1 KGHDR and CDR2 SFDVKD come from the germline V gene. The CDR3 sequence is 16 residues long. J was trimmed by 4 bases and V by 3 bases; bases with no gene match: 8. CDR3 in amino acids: CATSDQPGQGHYEQYF. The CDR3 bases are TGTGCCACCAGTGATCAACCGGGACAGGGGCATTACGAGCAGTACTTC.

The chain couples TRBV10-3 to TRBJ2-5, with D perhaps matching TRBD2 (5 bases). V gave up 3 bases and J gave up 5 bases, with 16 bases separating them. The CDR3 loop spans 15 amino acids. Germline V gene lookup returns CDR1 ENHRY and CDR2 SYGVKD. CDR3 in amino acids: CAISEGGLTRETQYF. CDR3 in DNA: TGTGCCATCAGTGAAGGAGGCCTCACCCGGGAGACCCAGTACTTC.

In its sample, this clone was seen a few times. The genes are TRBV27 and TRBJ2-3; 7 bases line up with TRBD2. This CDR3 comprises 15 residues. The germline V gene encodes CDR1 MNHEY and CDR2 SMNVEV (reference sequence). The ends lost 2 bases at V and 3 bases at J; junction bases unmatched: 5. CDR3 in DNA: TGTGCCAGCAGTTTAAGCGGGATCGGTACAGATACGCAGTATTTT. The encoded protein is CASSLSGIGTDTQYF.

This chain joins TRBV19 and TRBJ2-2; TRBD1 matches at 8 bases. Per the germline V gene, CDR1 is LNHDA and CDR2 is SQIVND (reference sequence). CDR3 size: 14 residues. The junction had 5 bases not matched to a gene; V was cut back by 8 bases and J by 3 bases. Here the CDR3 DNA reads TGTGCCAGTTCTAGGGACAGGTACACCGGGGAGCTGTTTTTT. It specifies CASSRDRYTGELFF.

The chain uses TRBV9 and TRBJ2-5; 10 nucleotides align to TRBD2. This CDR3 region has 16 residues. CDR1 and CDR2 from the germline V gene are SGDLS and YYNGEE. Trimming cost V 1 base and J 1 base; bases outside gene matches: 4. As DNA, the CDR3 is TGTGCCAGCAGCGTATTAAGCGGGGGGGCCCAAGAGACCCAGTACTTC. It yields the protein CASSVLSGGAQETQYF.

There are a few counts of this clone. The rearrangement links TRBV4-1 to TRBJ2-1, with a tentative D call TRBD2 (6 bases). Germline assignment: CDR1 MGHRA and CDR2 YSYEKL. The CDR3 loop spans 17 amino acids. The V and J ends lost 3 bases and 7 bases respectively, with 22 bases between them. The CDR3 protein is CASSQAGTPGSANEQFF. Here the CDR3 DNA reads TGCGCCAGCAGCCAGGCCGGGACTCCTGGGTCTGCGAATGAGCAGTTCTTC.

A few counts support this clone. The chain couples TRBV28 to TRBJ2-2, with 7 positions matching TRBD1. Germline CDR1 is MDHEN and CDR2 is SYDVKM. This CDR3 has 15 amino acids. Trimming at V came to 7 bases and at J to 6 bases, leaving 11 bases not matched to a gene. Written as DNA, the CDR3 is TGTGCCAGCATACTAAATTTCGGACAGGCCGGGGAGCTGTTTTTT. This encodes CASILNFGQAGELFF.

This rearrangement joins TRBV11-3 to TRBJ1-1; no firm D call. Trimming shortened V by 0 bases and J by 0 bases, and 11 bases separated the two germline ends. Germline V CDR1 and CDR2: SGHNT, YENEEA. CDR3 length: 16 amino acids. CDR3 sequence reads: CASSLEGLLMNTEAFF. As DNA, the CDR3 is TGTGCCAGCAGCTTAGAAGGACTGCTCATGAACACTGAAGCTTTCTTT. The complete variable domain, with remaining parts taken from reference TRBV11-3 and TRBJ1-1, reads EAGVVQSPRYKIIEKKQPVAFWCNPISGHNTLYWYLQNLGQGPELLIRYENEEAVDDSQLPKDRFSAERLKGVDSTLKIQPAELGDSAVYLCASSLEGLLMNTEAFFGQGTRLTVV.

The CDR3 here is CASSVVDSPQAYGYTF. DNA for the CDR3: TGTGCCAGCAGCGTAGTTGACAGCCCACAGGCCTATGGCTACACCTTC. The gene calls are TRBV9 and TRBJ1-2; possibly TRBD1 for D (5 bases). CDR3 length: 16 residues. Germline values: CDR1 SGDLS, CDR2 YYNGEE. V was pared by 0 bases and J by 4 bases, with 16 bases between.

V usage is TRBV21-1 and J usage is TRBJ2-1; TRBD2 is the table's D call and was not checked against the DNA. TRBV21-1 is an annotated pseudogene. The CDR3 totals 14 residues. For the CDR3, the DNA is TGTGCCGGCGACCGGGGGGGTCGGAACAATGAGCAGTTCTTC. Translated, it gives CAGDRGGRNNEQFF.

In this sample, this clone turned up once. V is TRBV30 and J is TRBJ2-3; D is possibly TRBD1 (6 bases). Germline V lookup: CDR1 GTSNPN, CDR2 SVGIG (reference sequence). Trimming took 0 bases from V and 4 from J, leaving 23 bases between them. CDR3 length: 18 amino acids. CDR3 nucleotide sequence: TGTGCCTGGAGTGTACCGGGACAACGGACGTGGGGCCCAGATACGCAGTATTTT. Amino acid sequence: CAWSVPGQRTWGPDTQYF.

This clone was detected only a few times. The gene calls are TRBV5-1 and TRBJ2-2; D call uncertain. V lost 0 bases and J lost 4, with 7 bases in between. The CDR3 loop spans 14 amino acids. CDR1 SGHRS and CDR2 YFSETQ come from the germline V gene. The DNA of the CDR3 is TGCGCCAGCAGCTTGGAATCAGTCACCGGGGAGCTGTTTTTT. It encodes CASSLESVTGELFF.

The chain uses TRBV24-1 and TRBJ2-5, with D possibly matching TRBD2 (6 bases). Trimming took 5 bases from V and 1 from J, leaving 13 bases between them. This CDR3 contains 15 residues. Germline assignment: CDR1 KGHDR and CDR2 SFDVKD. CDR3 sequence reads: CATSAGGALQETQYF. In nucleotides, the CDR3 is TGTGCCACCAGTGCTGGCGGGGCCCTCCAAGAGACCCAGTACTTC.

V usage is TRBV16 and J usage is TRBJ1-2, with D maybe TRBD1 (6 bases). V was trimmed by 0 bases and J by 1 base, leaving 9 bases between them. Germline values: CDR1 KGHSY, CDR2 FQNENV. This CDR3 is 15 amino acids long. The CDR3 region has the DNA TGTGCCAGCAGCCAATCGGCAGGGGTTAACTATGGCTACACCTTC. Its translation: CASSQSAGVNYGYTF.

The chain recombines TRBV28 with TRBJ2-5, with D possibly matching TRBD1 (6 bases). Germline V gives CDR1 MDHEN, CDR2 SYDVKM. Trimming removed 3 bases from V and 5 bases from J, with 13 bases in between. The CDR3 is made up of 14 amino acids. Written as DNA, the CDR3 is TGTGCCAGCAGTTTCGGCCCAGGGGTGGAGACCCAGTACTTC. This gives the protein CASSFGPGVETQYF.

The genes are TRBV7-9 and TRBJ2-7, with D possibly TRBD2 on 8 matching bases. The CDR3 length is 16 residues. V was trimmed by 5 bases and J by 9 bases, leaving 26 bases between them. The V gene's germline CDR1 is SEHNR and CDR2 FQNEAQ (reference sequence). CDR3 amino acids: CASSPGGPGLGIGQYF. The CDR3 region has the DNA TGTGCCAGCAGCCCAGGGGGGCCGGGACTAGGCATCGGGCAGTACTTC. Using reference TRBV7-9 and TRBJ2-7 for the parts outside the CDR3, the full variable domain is DTGVSQNPRHKITKRGQNVTFRCDPISEHNRLYWYRQTLGQGPEFLTYFQNEAQLEKSRLLSDRFSAERPKGSFSTLEIQRTEQGDSAMYLCASSPGGPGLGIGQYFGPGTRLTVT.

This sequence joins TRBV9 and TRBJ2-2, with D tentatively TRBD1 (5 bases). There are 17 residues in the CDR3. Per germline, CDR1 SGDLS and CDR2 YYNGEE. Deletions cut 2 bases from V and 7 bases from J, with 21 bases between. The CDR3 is CASSVRTGTRLSGELFF. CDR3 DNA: TGTGCCAGCAGCGTCCGTACAGGAACCCGTTTGAGCGGGGAGCTGTTTTTT.

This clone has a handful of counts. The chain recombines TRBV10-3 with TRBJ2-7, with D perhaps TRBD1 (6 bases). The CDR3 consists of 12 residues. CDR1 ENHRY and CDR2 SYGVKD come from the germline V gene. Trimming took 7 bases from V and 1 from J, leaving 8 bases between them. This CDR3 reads CAIKGQSYEQYF. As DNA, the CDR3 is TGTGCCATCAAGGGACAATCCTACGAGCAGTACTTC.

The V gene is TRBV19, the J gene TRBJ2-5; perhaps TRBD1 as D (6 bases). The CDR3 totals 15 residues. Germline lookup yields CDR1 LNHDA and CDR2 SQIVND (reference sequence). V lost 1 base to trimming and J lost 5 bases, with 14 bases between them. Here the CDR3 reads CASSIARGGRETQYF. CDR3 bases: TGTGCCAGTAGTATAGCCAGGGGCGGTAGGGAGACCCAGTACTTC.

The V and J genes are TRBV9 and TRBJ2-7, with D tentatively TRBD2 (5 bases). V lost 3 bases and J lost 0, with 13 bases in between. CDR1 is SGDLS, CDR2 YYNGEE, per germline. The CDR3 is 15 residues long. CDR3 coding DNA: TGTGCCAGCAGCGCGGGGTACCGAAGCTCCTACGAGCAGTACTTC. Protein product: CASSAGYRSSYEQYF. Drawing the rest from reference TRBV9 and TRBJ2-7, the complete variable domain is DSGVTQTPKHLITATGQRVTLRCSPRSGDLSVYWYQQSLDQGLQFLIQYYNGEERAKGNILERFSAQQFPDLHSELNLSSLELGDSALYFCASSAGYRSSYEQYFGPGTRLTVT.

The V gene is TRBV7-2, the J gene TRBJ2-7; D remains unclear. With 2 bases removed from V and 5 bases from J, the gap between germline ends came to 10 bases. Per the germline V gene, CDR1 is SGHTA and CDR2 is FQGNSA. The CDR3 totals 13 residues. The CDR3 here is CASSLNWANEQYF. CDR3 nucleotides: TGTGCCAGCAGCTTAAATTGGGCGAACGAGCAGTACTTC.